This TCR beta chain was identified during a study of identical twins. Whole-study findings and limits: There were fewer insertions in abundant cord blood beta clonotypes, but memory repertoires showed no such pattern. Analyses based on zero insertions could be partly confounded by invariant MAIT and iNKT cells. The study reached conclusions through statistical analysis that was cross-sectional, not following the same donors.

This clonotype occurred a few times. Its antigen is undetermined. TCRdb itself ran the 5' RACE reads through MiXCR, one entry per CDR3 protein. The repertoire holds 400,000 to 550,000 distinct CDR3 sequences, approximately 25% seen once, with over 2.5% in the top ten. The CDR3 is 14 residues long. Germline-derived CDR1 and CDR2 are SGDLS and YYNGEE. V dropped 2 bases and J dropped 0 bases, with 9 bases sitting between them. The same specimen was also included in a second study, on T cells expressing NK-cell markers. That publication notes: One of eight sequenced donors was HCMV-seronegative; the other seven were seropositive.

The V gene is TRBV9, the J gene TRBJ2-7; D uncertain. Sequencing was done on a sample of CD4+ T cells sorted from blood. The sequence derives from a woman between 18 and 29 years old in good health. CDR3 amino acids: CASSVAGYSYEQYF. The CDR3 DNA is TGTGCCAGCAGCGTGGCCGGATACTCCTACGAGCAGTACTTC.